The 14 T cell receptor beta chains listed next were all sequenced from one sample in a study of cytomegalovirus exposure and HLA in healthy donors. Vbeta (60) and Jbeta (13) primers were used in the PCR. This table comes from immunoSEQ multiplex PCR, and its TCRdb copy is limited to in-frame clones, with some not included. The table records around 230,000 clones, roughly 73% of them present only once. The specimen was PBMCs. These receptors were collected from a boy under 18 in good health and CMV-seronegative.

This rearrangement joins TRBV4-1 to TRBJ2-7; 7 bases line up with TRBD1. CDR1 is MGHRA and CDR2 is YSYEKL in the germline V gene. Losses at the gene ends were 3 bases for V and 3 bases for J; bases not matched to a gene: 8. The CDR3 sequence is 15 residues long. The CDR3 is CASSQTGRKDYEQYF. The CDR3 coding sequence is TGCGCCAGCAGCCAGACAGGGCGAAAGGACTACGAGCAGTACTTC.

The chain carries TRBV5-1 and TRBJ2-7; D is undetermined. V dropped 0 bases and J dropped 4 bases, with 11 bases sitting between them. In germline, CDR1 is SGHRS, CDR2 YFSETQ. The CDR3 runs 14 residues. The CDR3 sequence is CASSLGLSVYEQYF. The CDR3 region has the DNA TGCGCCAGCAGCTTGGGCCTTAGTGTGTACGAGCAGTACTTC.

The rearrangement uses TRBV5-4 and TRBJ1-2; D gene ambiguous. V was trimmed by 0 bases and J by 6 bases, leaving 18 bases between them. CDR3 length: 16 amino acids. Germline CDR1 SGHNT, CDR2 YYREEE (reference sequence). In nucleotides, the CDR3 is TGTGCCAGCAGCTTGGGGGAGGGCCGCCTGTGGGATGGCTACACCTTC. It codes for CASSLGEGRLWDGYTF. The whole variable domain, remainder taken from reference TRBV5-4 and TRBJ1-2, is ETGVTQSPTHLIKTRGQQVTLRCSSQSGHNTVSWYQQALGQGPQFIFQYYREEENGRGNFPPRFSGLQFPNYSSELNVNALELDDSALYLCASSLGEGRLWDGYTFGSGTRLTVV.

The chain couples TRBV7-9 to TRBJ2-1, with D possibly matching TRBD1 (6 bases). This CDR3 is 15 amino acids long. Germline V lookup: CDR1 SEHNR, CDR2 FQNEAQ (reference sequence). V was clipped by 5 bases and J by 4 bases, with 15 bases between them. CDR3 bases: TGTGCCAGCAGCGTGACAGGAGGACCTTACAATGAGCAGTTCTTC. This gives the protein CASSVTGGPYNEQFF.

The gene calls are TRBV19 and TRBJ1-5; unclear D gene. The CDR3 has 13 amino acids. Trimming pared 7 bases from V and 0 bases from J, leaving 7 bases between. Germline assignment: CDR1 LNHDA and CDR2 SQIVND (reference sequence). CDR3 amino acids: CASKSYSNQPQHF. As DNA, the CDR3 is TGTGCCAGTAAGTCCTATAGCAATCAGCCCCAGCATTTT.

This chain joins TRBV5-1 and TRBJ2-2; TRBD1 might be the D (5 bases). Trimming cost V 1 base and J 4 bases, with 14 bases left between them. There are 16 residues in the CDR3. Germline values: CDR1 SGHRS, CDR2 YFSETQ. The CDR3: CASSLTAGQGTGELFF. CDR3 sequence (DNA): TGCGCCAGCAGCTTGACGGCAGGGCAGGGCACCGGGGAGCTGTTTTTT.

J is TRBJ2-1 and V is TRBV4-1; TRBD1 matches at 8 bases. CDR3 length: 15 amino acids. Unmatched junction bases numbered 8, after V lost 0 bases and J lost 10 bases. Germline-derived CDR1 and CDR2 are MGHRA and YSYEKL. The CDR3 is CASSQDPRGPGEQFF. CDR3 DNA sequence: TGCGCCAGCAGCCAAGATCCCAGGGGGCCGGGCGAGCAGTTCTTC.

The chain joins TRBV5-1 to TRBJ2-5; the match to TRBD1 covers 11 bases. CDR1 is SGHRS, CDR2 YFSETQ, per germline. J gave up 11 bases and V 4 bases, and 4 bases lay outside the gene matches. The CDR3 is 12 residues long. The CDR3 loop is CASSPGQGEQYF. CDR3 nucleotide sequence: TGCGCCAGCAGCCCGGGACAGGGGGAGCAGTACTTC.

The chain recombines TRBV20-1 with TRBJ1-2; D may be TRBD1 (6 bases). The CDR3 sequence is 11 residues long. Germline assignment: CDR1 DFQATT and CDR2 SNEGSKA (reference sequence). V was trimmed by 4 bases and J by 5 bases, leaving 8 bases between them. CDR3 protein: CSATQGYGYTF. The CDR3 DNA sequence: TGCAGTGCTACACAGGGTTATGGCTACACCTTC.

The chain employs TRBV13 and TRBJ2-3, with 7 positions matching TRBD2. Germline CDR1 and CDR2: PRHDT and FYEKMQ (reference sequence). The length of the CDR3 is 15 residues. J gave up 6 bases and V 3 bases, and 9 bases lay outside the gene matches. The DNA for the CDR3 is TGTGCCAGCAGCTTTCGGGAGACTAGCCTGGATACGCAGTATTTT. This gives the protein CASSFRETSLDTQYF.

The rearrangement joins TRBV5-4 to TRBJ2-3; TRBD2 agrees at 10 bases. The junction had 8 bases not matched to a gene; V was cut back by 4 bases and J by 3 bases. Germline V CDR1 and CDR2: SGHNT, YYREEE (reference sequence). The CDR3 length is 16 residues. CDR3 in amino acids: CASSPSPGLATDTQYF. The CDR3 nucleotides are TGTGCCAGCAGCCCGTCACCGGGACTAGCGACAGATACGCAGTATTTT.

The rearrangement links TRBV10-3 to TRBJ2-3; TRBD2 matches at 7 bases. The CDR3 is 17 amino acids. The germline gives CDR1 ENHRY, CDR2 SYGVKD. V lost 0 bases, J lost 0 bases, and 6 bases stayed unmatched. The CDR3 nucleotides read TGTGCCATCAGTGAGTCGATGGCTAGCGGTAGCACAGATACGCAGTATTTT. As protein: CAISESMASGSTDTQYF.

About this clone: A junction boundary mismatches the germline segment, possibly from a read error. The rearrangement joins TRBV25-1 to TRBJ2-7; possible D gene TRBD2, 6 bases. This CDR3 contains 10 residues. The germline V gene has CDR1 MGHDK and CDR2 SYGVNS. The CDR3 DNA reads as TGTGCCAGCAGTGATAGTTTTGGGGGGTTC. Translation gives CASSDSFGGF.

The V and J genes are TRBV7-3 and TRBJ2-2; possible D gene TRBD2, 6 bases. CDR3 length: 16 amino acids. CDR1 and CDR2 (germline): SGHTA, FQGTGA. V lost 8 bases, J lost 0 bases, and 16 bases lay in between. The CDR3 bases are TGTGCCAGCGGCTATCCACGGGGGACGAACACCGGGGAGCTGTTTTTT. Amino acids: CASGYPRGTNTGELFF.